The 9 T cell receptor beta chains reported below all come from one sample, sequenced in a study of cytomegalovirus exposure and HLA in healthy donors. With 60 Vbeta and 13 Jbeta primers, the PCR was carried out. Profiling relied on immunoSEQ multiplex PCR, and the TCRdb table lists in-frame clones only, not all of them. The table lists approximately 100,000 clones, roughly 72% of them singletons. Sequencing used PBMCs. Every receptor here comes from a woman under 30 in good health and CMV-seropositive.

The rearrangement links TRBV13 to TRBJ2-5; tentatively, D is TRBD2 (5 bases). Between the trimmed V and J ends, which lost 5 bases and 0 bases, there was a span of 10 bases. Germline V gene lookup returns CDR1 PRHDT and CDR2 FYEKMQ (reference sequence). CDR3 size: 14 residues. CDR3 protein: CASSVGMYQETQYF. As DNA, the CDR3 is TGTGCCAGCAGCGTCGGGATGTACCAAGAGACCCAGTACTTC.

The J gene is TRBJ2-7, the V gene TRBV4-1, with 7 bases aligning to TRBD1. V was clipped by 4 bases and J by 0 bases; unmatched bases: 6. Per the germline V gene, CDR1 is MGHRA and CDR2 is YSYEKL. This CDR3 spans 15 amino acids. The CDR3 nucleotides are TGCGCCAGCAGCCCAGGGGGATTAGACTCCTACGAGCAGTACTTC. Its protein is CASSPGGLDSYEQYF.

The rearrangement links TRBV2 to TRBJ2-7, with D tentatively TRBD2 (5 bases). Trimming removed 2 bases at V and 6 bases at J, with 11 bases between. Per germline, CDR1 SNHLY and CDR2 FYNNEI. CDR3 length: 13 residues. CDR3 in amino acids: CASSEKWAGEQYF. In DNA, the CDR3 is TGTGCCAGCAGTGAAAAGTGGGCGGGCGAGCAGTACTTC.

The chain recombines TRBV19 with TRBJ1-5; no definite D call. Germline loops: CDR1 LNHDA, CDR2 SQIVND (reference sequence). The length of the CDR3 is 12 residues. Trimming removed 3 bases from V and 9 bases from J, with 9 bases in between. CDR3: CASSIAAGPQHF. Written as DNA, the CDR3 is TGTGCCAGTAGTATCGCGGCCGGGCCCCAGCATTTT.

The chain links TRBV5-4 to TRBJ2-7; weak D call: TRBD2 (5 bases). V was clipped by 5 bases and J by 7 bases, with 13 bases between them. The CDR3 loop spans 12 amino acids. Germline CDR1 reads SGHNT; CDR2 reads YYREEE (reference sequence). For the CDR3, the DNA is TGTGCCAGCAGTATTAAAACGGGGGAGCAGTACTTC. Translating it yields CASSIKTGEQYF.

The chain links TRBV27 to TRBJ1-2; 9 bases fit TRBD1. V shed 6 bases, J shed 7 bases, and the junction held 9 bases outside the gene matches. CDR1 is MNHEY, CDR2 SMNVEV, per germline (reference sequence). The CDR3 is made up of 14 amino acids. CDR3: CASRPQGAIIGYTF. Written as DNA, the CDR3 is TGTGCCAGCAGACCACAGGGGGCGATAATTGGCTACACCTTC.

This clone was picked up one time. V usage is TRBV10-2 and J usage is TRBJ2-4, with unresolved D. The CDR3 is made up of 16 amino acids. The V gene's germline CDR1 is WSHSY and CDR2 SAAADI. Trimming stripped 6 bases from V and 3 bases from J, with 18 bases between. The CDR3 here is CASSEPTWAGKNIQYF. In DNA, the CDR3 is TGCGCCAGCAGCGAACCGACGTGGGCTGGCAAAAACATTCAGTACTTC.

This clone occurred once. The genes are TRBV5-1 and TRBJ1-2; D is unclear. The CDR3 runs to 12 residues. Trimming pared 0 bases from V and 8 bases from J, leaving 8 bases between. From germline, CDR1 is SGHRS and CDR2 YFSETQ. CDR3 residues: CASSLDATGYTF. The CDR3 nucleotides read TGCGCCAGCAGCTTGGATGCTACGGGCTACACCTTC.

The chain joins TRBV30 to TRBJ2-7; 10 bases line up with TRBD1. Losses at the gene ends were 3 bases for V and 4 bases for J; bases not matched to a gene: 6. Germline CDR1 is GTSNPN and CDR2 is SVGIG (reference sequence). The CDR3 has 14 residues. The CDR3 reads CAWSVDRGGYEQYF. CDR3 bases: TGTGCCTGGAGCGTGGACAGGGGGGGATACGAGCAGTACTTC.